The clone carrying this T cell receptor beta chain was observed at least ten times. Its antigen remains unidentified. This sample was taken from a study of breast tumors, draining lymph nodes, adjacent tissues. General study results and limits: Tumor and nontumor repertoires were significantly more similar in luminal-like than in basal-like breast cancer. Data only fit, rather than demonstrated, lymph node origin of most tumor T cells. Compared with lymph nodes, tumors were less diverse; compared with nontumor tissue, more.

TCRdb analysed the multiplex PCR reads with MiXCR anew, one entry per CDR3 protein. The table records around 130,000 distinct CDR3 sequences, about 20% of them present only once. Breast cancer patients provided tissue from their axillary draining lymph nodes. There are 17 residues in the CDR3. Germline V gene lookup returns CDR1 SGDLS and CDR2 YYNGEE. Between the trimmed V and J ends, which lost 6 bases and 0 bases, there was a span of 22 bases. This sequence was found in a female donor with breast cancer. Some clones in this sample may be carry-over from other donors' samples. Sequenced material: axillary lymph node tissue. The chain has TRBV9 and TRBJ2-7; a possible D gene is TRBD2 (5 bases). The CDR3 coding sequence is TGTGCCAGCAACCCGGGCCTCGTACCCGAGGGCTCCTACGAGCAGTACTTC. It is translated as CASNPGLVPEGSYEQYF.